The clone carrying this T cell receptor beta chain came up a few times. Its antigen remains unknown. In germline, CDR1 is SGHDN, CDR2 FVKESK. The length of the CDR3 is 19 residues. Trimming took 3 bases from V and 4 from J; bases not matched to a gene: 16. These data are taken from a study of beta chain features in type 1 diabetes. Study outcomes and limitations: Within each of all four CD4+ subsets, Type 1 diabetes patients had TCRB CDR3s that were moderately but significantly shorter. TCRB repertoires of naive, central memory and Treg cells appeared more similar among patients than among healthy donors. VDJ junctions sequenced from type 1 diabetes patients showed fewer insertions and more deletions.

Via CD45RO/CCR7/CD25/CD127/CD95/CD27, cells of the CD4+ naive, central memory, regulatory and stem cell-like memory subsets were sorted. All of the isolated RNA was reverse transcribed, so expressed TCRB transcripts were sequenced. The method was immunoSEQ multiplex PCR; TCRdb's version includes in-frame clones alone and lacks a portion of them. The sample contains under 850,000 clones, roughly 13% of which appear only once. This clonotype was sampled from a man aged 18 to 30 with type 1 diabetes. Source material: naive CD4+ T cells from blood. The chain recombines TRBV14 with TRBJ2-2; 8 bases map to TRBD1. The CDR3 loop reads CASSHSRPSTGQVTGELFF. The CDR3 bases are TGTGCCAGCAGCCACTCCCGACCGTCAACGGGACAGGTCACCGGGGAGCTGTTTTTT.